This T cell receptor beta chain was profiled in a study of tumor and adjacent non-tumor tissue in lung cancer. About the research overall: Stage I to III disease affected roughly ten men and about five women aged about 30 to 85. Whole-study results and caveats: Shorter survival was associated with higher TCR diversity in tumors. TCR diversity was significantly greater in tumor than normal lung tissue. In normal lung, the top 100 clones were significantly more dominant than in tumor.

This clonotype was seen ten or more times. The antigen is undetermined. A modified ARM-PCR protocol with three rounds of nested PCR amplified TCRbeta. Via MiXCR, TCRdb re-called the multiplex PCR reads, giving one row per CDR3 protein. The sample holds more than 75,000 distinct CDR3 sequences, nearly 70% seen once. The template was RNA from unsorted bulk tissue. Germline V gene sequence: CDR1 DFQATT, CDR2 SNEGSKA (reference sequence). This CDR3 region has 14 residues. The V gene lost 0 bases and the J gene lost 0 bases, with 8 bases spanning the gap. The J gene is TRBJ1-1, the V gene TRBV20-1; D gene unclear. This TCR came from an older woman with non-small cell lung cancer. Sequencing input: lung tumor tissue. CDR3 region: CSAREGVMNTEAFF. The CDR3 coding sequence is TGCAGTGCTAGAGAAGGAGTTATGAACACTGAAGCTTTCTTT.